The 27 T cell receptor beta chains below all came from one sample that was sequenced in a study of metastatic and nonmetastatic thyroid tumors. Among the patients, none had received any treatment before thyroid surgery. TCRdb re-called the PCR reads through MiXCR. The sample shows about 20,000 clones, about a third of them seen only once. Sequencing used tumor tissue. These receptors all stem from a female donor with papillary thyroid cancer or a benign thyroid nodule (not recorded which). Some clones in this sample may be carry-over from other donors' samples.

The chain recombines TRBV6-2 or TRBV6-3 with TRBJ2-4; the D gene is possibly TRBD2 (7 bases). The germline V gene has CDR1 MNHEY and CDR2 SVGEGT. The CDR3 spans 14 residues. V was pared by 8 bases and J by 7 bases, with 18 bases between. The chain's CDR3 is CASAGGRLGNIQYF. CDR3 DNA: TGTGCCAGCGCCGGGGGGCGACTCGGGAACATTCAGTACTTC.

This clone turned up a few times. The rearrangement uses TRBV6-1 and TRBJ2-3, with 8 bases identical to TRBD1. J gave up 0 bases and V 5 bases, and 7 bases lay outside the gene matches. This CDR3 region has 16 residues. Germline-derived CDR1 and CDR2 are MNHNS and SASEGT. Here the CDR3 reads CASSQGAGPSTDTQYF. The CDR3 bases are TGTGCCAGCAGTCAGGGGGCCGGGCCTAGCACAGATACGCAGTATTTT.

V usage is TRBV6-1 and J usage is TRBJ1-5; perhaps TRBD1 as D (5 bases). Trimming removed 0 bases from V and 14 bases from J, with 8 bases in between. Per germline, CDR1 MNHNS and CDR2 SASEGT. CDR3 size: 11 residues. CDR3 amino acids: CASSEARGKHF. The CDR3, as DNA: TGTGCCAGCAGTGAAGCGCGGGGGAAGCATTTT.

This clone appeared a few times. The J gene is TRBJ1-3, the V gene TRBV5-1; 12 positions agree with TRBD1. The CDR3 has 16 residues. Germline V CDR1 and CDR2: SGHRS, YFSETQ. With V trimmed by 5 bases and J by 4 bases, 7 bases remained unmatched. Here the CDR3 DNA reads TGCGCCAGCAGTCCCGGGACAGGGGGCATCGGAAACACCATATATTTT. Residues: CASSPGTGGIGNTIYF.

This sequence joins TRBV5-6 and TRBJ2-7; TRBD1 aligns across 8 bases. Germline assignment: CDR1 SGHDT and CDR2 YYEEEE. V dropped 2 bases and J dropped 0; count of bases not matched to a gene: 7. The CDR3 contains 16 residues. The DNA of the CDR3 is TGTGCCAGCAGCTTAGTGACAGGGGCTTTCTCCTACGAGCAGTACTTC. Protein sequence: CASSLVTGAFSYEQYF.

DNA for the CDR3: TGTGCCAGCACCCAACTTGGAGGTATCACAGATACGCAGTATTTT. Translated, it gives CASTQLGGITDTQYF. The chain carries TRBV28 and TRBJ2-3, with D perhaps TRBD2 (5 bases). Germline lookup yields CDR1 MDHEN and CDR2 SYDVKM. The V gene lost 7 bases and the J gene lost 2 bases, with 16 bases spanning the gap. CDR3 size: 15 residues.

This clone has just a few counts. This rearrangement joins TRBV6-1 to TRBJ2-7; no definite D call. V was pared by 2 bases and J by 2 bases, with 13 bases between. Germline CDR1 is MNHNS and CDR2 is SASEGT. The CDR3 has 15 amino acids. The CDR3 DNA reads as TGTGCCAGCAGTGAATGGGGTCTCACCCCCTACGAGCAGTACTTC. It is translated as CASSEWGLTPYEQYF.

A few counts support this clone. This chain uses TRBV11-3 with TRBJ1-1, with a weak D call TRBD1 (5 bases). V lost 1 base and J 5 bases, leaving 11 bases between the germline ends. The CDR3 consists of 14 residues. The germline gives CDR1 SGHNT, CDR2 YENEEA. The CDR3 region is CASSLGGTVTEAFF. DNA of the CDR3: TGTGCCAGCAGCTTAGGGGGGACCGTTACTGAAGCTTTCTTT.

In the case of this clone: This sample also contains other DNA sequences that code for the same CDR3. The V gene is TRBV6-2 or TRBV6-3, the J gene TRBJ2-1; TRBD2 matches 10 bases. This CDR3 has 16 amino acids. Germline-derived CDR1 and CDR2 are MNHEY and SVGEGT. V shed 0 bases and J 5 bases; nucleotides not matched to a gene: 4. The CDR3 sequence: CASSYSLAGVNNEQFF. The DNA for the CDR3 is TGTGCCAGCAGTTACTCTCTAGCGGGGGTTAACAATGAGCAGTTCTTC.

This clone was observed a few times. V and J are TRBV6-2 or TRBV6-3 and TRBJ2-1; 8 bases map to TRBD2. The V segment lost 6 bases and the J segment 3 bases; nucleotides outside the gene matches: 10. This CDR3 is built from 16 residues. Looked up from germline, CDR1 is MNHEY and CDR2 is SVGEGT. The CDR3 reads CASSLRGSGIYNEQFF. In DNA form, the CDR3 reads TGTGCCAGCAGCCTAAGGGGTAGCGGGATCTACAATGAGCAGTTCTTC.

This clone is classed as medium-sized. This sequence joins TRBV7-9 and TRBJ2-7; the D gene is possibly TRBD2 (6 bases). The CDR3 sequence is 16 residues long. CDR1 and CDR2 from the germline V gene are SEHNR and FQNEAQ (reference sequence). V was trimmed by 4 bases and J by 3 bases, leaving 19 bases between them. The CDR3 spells CASSSPTGTADYEQYF. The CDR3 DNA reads TGTGCCAGCAGCTCCCCGACCGGGACTGCAGACTACGAGCAGTACTTC. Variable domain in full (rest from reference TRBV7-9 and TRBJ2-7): DTGVSQNPRHKITKRGQNVTFRCDPISEHNRLYWYRQTLGQGPEFLTYFQNEAQLEKSRLLSDRFSAERPKGSFSTLEIQRTEQGDSAMYLCASSSPTGTADYEQYFGPGTRLTVT.

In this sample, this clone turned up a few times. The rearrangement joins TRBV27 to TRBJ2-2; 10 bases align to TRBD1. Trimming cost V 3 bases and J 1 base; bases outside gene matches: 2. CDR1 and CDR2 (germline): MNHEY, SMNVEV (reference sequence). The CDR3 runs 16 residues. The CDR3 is CASSLWTGGNTGELFF. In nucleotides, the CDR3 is TGTGCCAGCAGTTTGTGGACAGGGGGGAACACCGGGGAGCTGTTTTTT.

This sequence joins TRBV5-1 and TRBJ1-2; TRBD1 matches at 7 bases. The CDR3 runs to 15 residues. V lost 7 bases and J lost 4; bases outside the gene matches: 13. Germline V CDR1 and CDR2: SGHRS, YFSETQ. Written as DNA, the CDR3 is TGCGCCAGCTCCCCGGGGACAGATGTCTCCTATGGCTACACCTTC. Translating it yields CASSPGTDVSYGYTF.

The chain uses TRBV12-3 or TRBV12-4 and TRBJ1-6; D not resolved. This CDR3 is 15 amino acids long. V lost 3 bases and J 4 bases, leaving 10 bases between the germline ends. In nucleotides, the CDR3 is TGTGCCAGCAGTTTCGCAGGCACTTATAATTCACCCCTCCACTTT. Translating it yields CASSFAGTYNSPLHF.

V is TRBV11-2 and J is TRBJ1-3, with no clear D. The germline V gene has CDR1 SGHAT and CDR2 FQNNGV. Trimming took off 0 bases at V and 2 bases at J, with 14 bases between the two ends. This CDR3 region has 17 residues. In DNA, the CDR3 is TGTGCCAGCAGCTTAGACCCGTTAATATGGGCTGGAAACACCATATATTTT. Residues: CASSLDPLIWAGNTIYF.

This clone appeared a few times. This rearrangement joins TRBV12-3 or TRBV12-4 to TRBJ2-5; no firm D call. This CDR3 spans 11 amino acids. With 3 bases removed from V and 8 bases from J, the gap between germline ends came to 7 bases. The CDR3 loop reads CASSLERTQYF. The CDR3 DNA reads TGTGCCAGCAGTTTGGAGAGAACCCAGTACTTC.

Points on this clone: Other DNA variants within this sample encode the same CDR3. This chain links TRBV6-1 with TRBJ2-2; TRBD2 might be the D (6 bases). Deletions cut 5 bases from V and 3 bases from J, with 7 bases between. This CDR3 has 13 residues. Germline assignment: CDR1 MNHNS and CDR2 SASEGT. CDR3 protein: CASSRGYTGELFF. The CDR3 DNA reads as TGTGCCAGCAGTCGGGGGTACACCGGGGAGCTGTTTTTT.

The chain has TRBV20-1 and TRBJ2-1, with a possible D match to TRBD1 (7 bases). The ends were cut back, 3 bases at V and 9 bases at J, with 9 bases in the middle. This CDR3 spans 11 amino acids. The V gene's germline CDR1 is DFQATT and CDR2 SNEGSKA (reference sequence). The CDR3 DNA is TGCAGTGCTAGGCAGGGGGGTGAGCAGTTCTTC. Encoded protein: CSARQGGEQFF.

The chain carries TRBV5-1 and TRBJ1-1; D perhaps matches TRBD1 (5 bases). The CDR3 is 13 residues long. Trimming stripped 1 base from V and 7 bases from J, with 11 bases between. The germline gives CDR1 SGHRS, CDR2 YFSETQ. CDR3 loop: CASSLQYDSEAFF. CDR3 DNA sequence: TGCGCCAGCAGCTTGCAGTATGACAGTGAAGCTTTCTTT.

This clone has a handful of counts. DNA of the CDR3: TGTGCCAGCAGTAAGGGACAGTACAATGAGCAGTTCTTC. It encodes CASSKGQYNEQFF. V gene TRBV12-3 or TRBV12-4 combines with J gene TRBJ2-1, with 7 bases fitting TRBD1. The CDR3 contains 13 residues. Trimming cost V 5 bases and J 4 bases; bases outside gene matches: 2.

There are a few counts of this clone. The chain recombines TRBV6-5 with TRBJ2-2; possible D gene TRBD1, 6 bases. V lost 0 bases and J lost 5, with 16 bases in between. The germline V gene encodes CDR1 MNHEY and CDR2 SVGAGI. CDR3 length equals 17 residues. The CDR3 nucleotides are TGTGCCAGCAGTTACTCGATTCAACAGGGAAAGACCGGGGAGCTGTTTTTT. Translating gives CASSYSIQQGKTGELFF.

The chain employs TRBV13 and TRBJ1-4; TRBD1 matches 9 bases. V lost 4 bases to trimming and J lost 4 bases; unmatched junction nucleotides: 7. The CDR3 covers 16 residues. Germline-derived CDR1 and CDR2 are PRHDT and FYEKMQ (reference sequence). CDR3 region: CASSSGPGQGNEKLFF. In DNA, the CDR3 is TGTGCCAGCAGCTCCGGACCGGGACAGGGTAATGAAAAACTGTTTTTT.

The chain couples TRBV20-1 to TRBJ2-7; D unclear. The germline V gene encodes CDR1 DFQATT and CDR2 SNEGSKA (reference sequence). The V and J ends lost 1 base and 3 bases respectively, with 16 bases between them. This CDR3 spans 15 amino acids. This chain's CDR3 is CSARVTGGDFYEQYF. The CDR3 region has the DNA TGCAGTGCTAGAGTTACTGGCGGAGACTTCTACGAGCAGTACTTC.

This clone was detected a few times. The CDR3 nucleotides are TGTGCCAGTGGGTCCCGGGCCGCGAACACCGGGGAGCTGTTTTTT. Its protein is CASGSRAANTGELFF. The chain employs TRBV27 and TRBJ2-2; unclear D gene. V shed 9 bases and J shed 0 bases, with 14 bases lying between them. The germline V gene encodes CDR1 MNHEY and CDR2 SMNVEV (reference sequence). There are 15 residues in the CDR3.

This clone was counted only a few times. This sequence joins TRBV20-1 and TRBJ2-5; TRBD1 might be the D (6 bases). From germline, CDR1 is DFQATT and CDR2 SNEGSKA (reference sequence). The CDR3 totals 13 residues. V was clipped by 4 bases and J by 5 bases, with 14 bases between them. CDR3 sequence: CSAIPGRGETQYF. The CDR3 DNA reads TGCAGTGCTATACCGGGCAGGGGCGAGACCCAGTACTTC.

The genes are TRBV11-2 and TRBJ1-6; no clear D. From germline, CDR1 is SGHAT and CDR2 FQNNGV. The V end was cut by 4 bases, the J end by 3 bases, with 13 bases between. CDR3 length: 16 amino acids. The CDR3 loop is CASSSNKRGYNSPLHF. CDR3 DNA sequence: TGTGCCAGCAGCTCAAACAAGCGGGGCTATAATTCACCCCTCCACTTT.

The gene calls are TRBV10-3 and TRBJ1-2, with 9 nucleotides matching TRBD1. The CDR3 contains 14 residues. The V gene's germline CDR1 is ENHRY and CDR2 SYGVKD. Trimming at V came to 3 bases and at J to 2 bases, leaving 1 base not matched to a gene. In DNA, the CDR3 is TGTGCCATCAGTGACGACAGGGGGAACTATGGCTACACCTTC. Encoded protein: CAISDDRGNYGYTF.